This T cell receptor beta chain was identified in a study of T-cell memory formation after mild COVID-19. Using its own MiXCR run on the 5' RACE reads, TCRdb lists one record per CDR3 protein. The sample shows roughly 110,000 distinct CDR3 sequences, approximately 17% of them seen only once. This CDR3 contains 15 residues. Germline loops: CDR1 SGDLS, CDR2 YYNGEE. V was pared by 2 bases and J by 2 bases, with 10 bases between. The sequence came from an adult woman who had mild COVID-19 (a few samples of this study predate the infection). Cell type and time point are not known. The chain employs TRBV9 and TRBJ2-2, with D possibly being TRBD2 (7 bases). The sample was PBMCs or a T cell subset sorted from them (not recorded which). CDR3 loop: CASSVGGANTGELFF. The CDR3 DNA reads TGTGCCAGCAGCGTGGGGGGGGCCAACACCGGGGAGCTGTTTTTT.